This T cell receptor (beta chain) was sequenced in a study of cytomegalovirus exposure and HLA in healthy donors (TCRdb year 2017). A note on the overall study: In an earlier analysis of 587 of the donors, about 260 Gb of sequence data and 95 million to 130 million unique TCR beta sequences from about 190 million T cells were reported. Rather than using new phenotypic data, the later analysis identified candidate immune exposures from TCR beta sequences and from how often those sequences occurred across donors. The study profiled the T cell repertoires of hundreds of subjects by immunosequencing and related them to cytomegalovirus serostatus. Besides the first cohort of approximately 710 subjects, a separate validation cohort made up of 120 or so different subjects was used. The number of typed donors differed by locus: roughly 620-630 for A, B, C, DRB1 and DQB1; 500 to 550 for DQA1; 606 for DPA1; and roughly 490 for DPB1. Donor age, sex, ethnicity and CMV serostatus were compiled together with the repertoire data. All discovery cohort repertoires had been generated using a single sequencing platform. Of the 300 to 400 genotyped donors, approximately 82% fell in the genetic ancestry cluster associated with self-reported Caucasian donors. Because of strong linkage in the cohort, 5 or 6 DR-DQ haplotypes were treated as single units for association and clustering. A later analysis re-analyzed previously published TCR beta repertoires from about 600 donors and added high-resolution HLA genotyping to study TCR occurrence patterns. Around 320 gigabases of sequencing data and approximately 84 million unique TCR sequences were included in an early release covering around 650 HLA-typed donors. HLA typing covered class I and class II loci at four-digit resolution. The study combined high-throughput TCR immunosequencing, statistical association of individual TCRs with disease status, and machine learning to predict cytomegalovirus infection status. A later genetic analysis took genome-wide SNP genotypes for 398 of the 666 donors and used that subset as a discovery cohort. The study aimed to test whether cataloging public T cell receptors could reveal signatures of past pathogen exposure. Among about 410 genotyped donors of the cohort, an average of approximately 240,000 unique TCR beta nucleotide sequences was sequenced per donor, of which 15% to 20% were non-productive. In an earlier analysis of a few hundred of the donors, high-throughput TCR beta sequencing was used to judge whether each TCR beta V gene segment behaved as functional or pseudogenic. Findings and caveats that apply to the study as a whole: A cluster of highly shared sequence variants was judged likely to be a technical artifact of the sequencing pipeline. A later genetic analysis associated a missense DCLRE1C variant with V-gene and J-gene trimming of TCR beta chains, and an independent cohort replicated the association. Most TCR sequences were observed very rarely across donors, whereas some public TCRs were present in many individuals. Strong co-occurrence of HLA alleles, especially DR and DQ, made assigning TCR associations to individual alleles difficult. A further reported finding was that TCR beta sequences accurately predicted the HLA-A and HLA-B alleles for most subjects in the first cohort. The study gave a list of some 150 TCR beta chains associated with cytomegalovirus. Over 15 rarely observed V segments, including chromosome 9 orphons, were excluded from the earlier analysis of about 610 of the donors because counts were too low. In an earlier analysis of 587 of the donors, most TCR beta V segments were observed in productive rearrangements about 90% or about 30% of the time, broadly matching IMGT annotations. Because the 87-base-pair reads could not distinguish some IMGT-functional V segments, including TRBV6-2 and TRBV6-3, those segments were excluded. This cohort had only TCR beta chains sequenced, and the lack of alpha or paired-chain data limited which features could be detected. Specific HLA alleles were associated with over 15,000 TCR beta sequences at a false discovery rate of 0.05 in a later analysis. Several of the top co-occurrence clusters appeared to be linked to parvovirus B19, influenza, CMV and Epstein-Barr virus, according to a later analysis. The authors suggested that the approach could potentially be generalized to other disease states and immunological phenotypes. In a later analysis, HLA-associated TCR beta chains showed more clonal expansion and lower generation probabilities than non-associated chains that were equally common. A later analysis found that TCR association rates varied across HLA loci, with DRB1 alleles showing the most associated TCRs and HLA-C alleles the fewest. In both the original and validation cohorts, the classifier was reported to diagnose cytomegalovirus status with high specificity and sensitivity. In vitro tests confirmed that a few of the cytomegalovirus-associated TCR beta chains recognize cytomegalovirus antigens. Because HLA typing was missing for some donors at each locus, association tests included only the typed subset. In a later genetic analysis, fewer N-insertions in productive TCRs were reported among donors in an Asian-associated ancestry cluster than the 666-donor mean. Correlated functional status among segregating V segments might reflect linkage disequilibrium, but an unknown experimental factor could not be ruled out. The presence/absence analyses assumed that sequencing depth was roughly uniform across donors, and that assumption may not be true. CMV serostatus was the only immune exposure information available for the cohort. A later analysis found that most CMV-associated TCR beta chains appeared HLA-restricted, with HLA associations seemingly driven largely by CMV exposure.

Remarks on this clone: The antigen it recognizes is unknown. No much larger clonotype is one base removed from it; base qualities were not supplied.

Library creation used the immunoSEQ multiplex PCR assay. For the multiplex PCR, a mixture combining 60 forward primers for TCR Vbeta segments and 13 reverse primers for TCR Jbeta segments was used. A multiplex PCR assay on genomic DNA amplified the CDR3 region of rearranged TCR beta genes. Amplified TCR beta libraries were sequenced as 87-base-pair reads on the Illumina HiSeq System. Turning to the authors' computational methods: A later analysis tallied 75 million to 85 million unique TCR beta chains across the 610 or so repertoires, and approximately 9.9 million of those chains were shared by two or more donors. A nearest-neighbor algorithm error-corrected the raw reads and collapsed the reads into unique sequences, merging closely related sequences to remove PCR and sequencing errors. To assign V, D and J gene segments, CDR3 sequences were aligned to IMGT reference sequences. For a sequence to be retained, a match of at least six nucleotides was required to both a V gene segment and a J gene segment. A rearrangement was called productive if the CDR3 had no stop codons and remained in frame with V and J, and every other rearrangement was called non-productive. Following IMGT convention, CDR3 was defined as the stretch from the second conserved V-encoded cysteine to the conserved J-encoded phenylalanine. In an earlier analysis of just under 600 of the donors, sequences lacking an unambiguous match to a single V gene segment were excluded. An earlier analysis of several hundred of the donors called V segments functional above 56.7% productive rearrangements and segregating when the between-donor standard deviation exceeded 5%. To diagnose cytomegalovirus status from the catalog of TCR beta chain sequences, a statistical classification framework was built. V and J gene assignment, in a later analysis, came from comparing TCR nucleotide sequences with IMGT/GENE-DB human TR gene sequences. The TCRdist pipeline was used in a later analysis to assign CDR3 sequences and most-parsimonious VDJ recombination scenarios. In a later analysis, every TCR beta chain was defined by the combination of its CDR3 amino acid sequence and its V-gene family, and reads without a unique V-gene family were dropped. To address suspected cross-contamination and a sequencing artifact, a later analysis removed several hundred highly shared, low-generation-probability nucleotide sequences. In a later analysis, a clonal expansion index was calculated for each public chain from normalized within-repertoire ranks of inferred template counts. Generation probabilities in a later analysis came from a VDJ recombination model fitted to out-of-frame rearrangements, and those results were checked against IGoR. In a later analysis, hypergeometric tests were used to score TCR-TCR, TCR-HLA and TCR-CMV co-occurrence, with a repertoire-size bias correction applied to TCR pairs. False discovery rates were estimated in a later analysis by permuting HLA or CMV assignments 20 times. In a later analysis, co-occurring TCRs were grouped using DBSCAN, and TCRdist sequence similarity was added for clustering within HLA-allele-positive subsets. For co-occurrence clustering, repertoires with fewer than 30,000 or more than 120,000 public chains were excluded, along with roughly 5 repertoires with anomalous nucleotide sharing. The table comes from immuneACCESS by way of TCRdb, which keeps in-frame sequences with V and J called. Part of the clones is missing from these tables; in studies checked, under half for an unresolved V gene and the rest for unknown reasons. Clonal size and the V and J genes are those of that table, whereas D and trimming came from the DNA. Recorded for this sample are under 50,000 clones; roughly 87% of them occurred a single time. The top ten hold about 8% of the sample.

Germline trimming amounts to 5 bases on V and 3 bases on J, with 5 as the count of junction bases outside the gene matches. CDR1 SGHNT and CDR2 YENEEA were looked up in the germline V gene. Counted from cysteine to phenylalanine, this CDR3 has 16 amino acids. The retained sequence is limited to the CDR3, 48 bases, with the frame set at the first base. The cohort comprised around 700 healthy bone marrow donors. All cohort members were sampled while nominally healthy, although unrecorded immune exposures were likely present. The donor tested CMV seropositive, placing the donor among the 250 to 350 seropositive members of the cohort. A peripheral blood sample was collected from each donor, and TCR beta sequencing was performed on peripheral blood mononuclear cells. The Qiagen DNeasy Blood Extraction Kit was used to extract genomic DNA from the blood cell samples.

Here the chain combines TRBV11-3 and TRBJ2-1; 12 bases in the middle match TRBD2. The receptor comes from a woman in her thirties or forties in good health and CMV-seropositive. Source material: PBMCs. In nucleotide form, the sequence is TGTGCCAGCAGCACATCACTAGCGGGAGGCTACAATGAGCAGTTCTTC. It codes for CASSTSLAGGYNEQFF.